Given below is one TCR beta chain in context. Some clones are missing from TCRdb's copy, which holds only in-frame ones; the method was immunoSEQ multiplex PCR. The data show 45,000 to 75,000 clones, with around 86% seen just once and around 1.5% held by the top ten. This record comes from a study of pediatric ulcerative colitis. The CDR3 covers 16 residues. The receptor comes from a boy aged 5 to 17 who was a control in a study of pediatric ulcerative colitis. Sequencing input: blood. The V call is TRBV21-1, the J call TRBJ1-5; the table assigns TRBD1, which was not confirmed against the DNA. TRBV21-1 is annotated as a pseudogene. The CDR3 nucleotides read TGTGCCAGCACCCCTACTGAAGGGGCCCTCAATCAGCCCCAGCATTTT. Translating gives CASTPTEGALNQPQHF.